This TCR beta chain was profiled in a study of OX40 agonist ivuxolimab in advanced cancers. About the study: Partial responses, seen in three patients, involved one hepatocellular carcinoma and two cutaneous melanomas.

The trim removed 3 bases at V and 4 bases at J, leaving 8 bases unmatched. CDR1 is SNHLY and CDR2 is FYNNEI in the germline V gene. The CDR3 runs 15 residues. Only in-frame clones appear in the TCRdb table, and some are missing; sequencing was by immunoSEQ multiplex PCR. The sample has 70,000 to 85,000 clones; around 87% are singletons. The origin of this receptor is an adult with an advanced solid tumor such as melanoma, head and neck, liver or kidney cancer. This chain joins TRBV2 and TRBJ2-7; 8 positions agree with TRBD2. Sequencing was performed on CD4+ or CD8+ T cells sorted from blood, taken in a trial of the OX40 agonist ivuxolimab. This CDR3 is CASSDWSGGHYEQYF. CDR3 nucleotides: TGTGCCAGCAGTGATTGGTCGGGAGGGCATTACGAGCAGTACTTC.